This T cell receptor (beta chain) was captured in a study of blood T cell repertoires in COVID-19. About the study: Acute-phase and convalescent COVID-19 samples originated in the United States, Italy and Spain. PBMCs, B-cell-depleted T cells, or T cells were the source of the cDNA or gDNA that made up the material.

In the authors' workflow: Reference gene primer amplification gave estimated nucleated cell counts. Generated by immunoSEQ multiplex PCR, the TCRdb table keeps only in-frame clones and is missing some. That table supplies the V and J calls and clone size; D and trimming were determined from the DNA. The table records fewer than 450,000 clones, approximately 91% of them present only once. This CDR3 spans 15 amino acids. Germline lookup yields CDR1 SGDLS and CDR2 YYNGEE. Trimming cost V 0 bases and J 4 bases; bases outside gene matches: 5. Seattle patients were enrolled while actively infected and followed longitudinally.

The sequenced sample was peripheral blood. This chain connects TRBV9 to TRBJ1-2; 8 bases agree with TRBD1. The TCR originated in a woman in her 70s with COVID-19, enrolled during active disease. As DNA, the CDR3 is TGTGCCAGCAGCGTAGCTACAGGGGGTATCTATGGCTACACCTTC. It encodes CASSVATGGIYGYTF.